The 20 T cell receptor beta chains below all came from one sample that was sequenced in a study of T cells after yellow fever vaccination. MiXCR, run by TCRdb on the 5' RACE reads, gives a single entry per CDR3 protein. The sample lists a few hundred thousand distinct CDR3 sequences; roughly 13% were seen once. This material consisted of CD4+ T cells sorted from PBMCs, taken 45 days after the yellow fever booster vaccination. The receptors derive from a man younger than 45 who received the YFV17D yellow fever vaccine.

V usage is TRBV27 and J usage is TRBJ1-6; 9 nucleotides line up with TRBD1. CDR3 size: 15 residues. The germline CDR1 and CDR2 sequences are MNHEY and SMNVEV (reference sequence). J lost 9 bases, V lost 5 bases, and 8 bases had no gene match. CDR3 sequence: CASSPKAGQGSPLHF. CDR3 in DNA: TGTGCCAGCAGTCCCAAGGCGGGACAGGGTTCACCCCTCCACTTT.

This clonotype appeared many times. CDR3: CASRMTGQYGYTF. Written as DNA, the CDR3 is TGCGCCAGCAGAATGACAGGGCAATATGGCTACACCTTC. V is TRBV4-3 and J is TRBJ1-2; the match to TRBD1 covers 7 bases. V shed 6 bases and J 5 bases; nucleotides not matched to a gene: 6. The CDR3 is made up of 13 amino acids. CDR1 and CDR2 from the germline V gene are LGHNA and YSLEER.

This clonotype occurred a few times. The genes are TRBV27 and TRBJ2-3; D is undetermined. The CDR3 has 16 residues. The germline V gene encodes CDR1 MNHEY and CDR2 SMNVEV (reference sequence). Trimming shortened V by 0 bases and J by 0 bases, and 10 bases separated the two germline ends. This chain's CDR3 is CASSLSAGVSTDTQYF. The CDR3 DNA reads as TGTGCCAGCAGTTTATCGGCAGGAGTAAGCACAGATACGCAGTATTTT.

The V call is TRBV10-3, the J call TRBJ2-5; D unresolved. Trimming stripped 10 bases from V and 1 base from J, with 7 bases between. CDR1 and CDR2 from the germline V gene are ENHRY and SYGVKD. The CDR3 totals 11 residues. CDR3 nucleotides: TGTGCCACCCGCGGCCAAGAGACCCAGTACTTC. Translating gives CATRGQETQYF.

The table lists this clonotype with many counts. The chain recombines TRBV7-6 with TRBJ2-7, with 8 nucleotides matching TRBD1. The CDR3 spans 14 residues. The V segment lost 4 bases and the J segment 3 bases; nucleotides outside the gene matches: 5. Germline CDR1 is SGHVS and CDR2 is FNYEAQ. The DNA for the CDR3 is TGTGCCAGCAGCTCCGCGACAGGGGACTACGAGCAGTACTTC. It codes for CASSSATGDYEQYF. Full variable domain (rest looked up from reference TRBV7-6 and TRBJ2-7): GAGVSQSPRYKVTKRGQDVALRCDPISGHVSLYWYRQALGQGPEFLTYFNYEAQQDKSGLPNDRFSAERPEGSISTLTIQRTEQRDSAMYRCASSSATGDYEQYFGPGTRLTVT.

The sample holds a few counts of this clonotype. This rearrangement joins TRBV9 to TRBJ1-1, with no clear D. Germline V gene sequence: CDR1 SGDLS, CDR2 YYNGEE. The V and J ends lost 4 bases and 5 bases respectively, with 15 bases between them. CDR3 length: 14 residues. CDR3 sequence: CASSSRAQVTEAFF. CDR3 in DNA: TGTGCCAGCAGCTCCCGGGCCCAGGTTACTGAAGCTTTCTTT.

The count of this clonotype is one. V gene TRBV7-9 combines with J gene TRBJ2-1, with 8 positions matching TRBD2. The J segment lost 8 bases and the V segment lost 3 bases, leaving 6 bases of the junction unmatched. The CDR3 has 14 amino acids. Germline CDR1 is SEHNR and CDR2 is FQNEAQ (reference sequence). The DNA for the CDR3 is TGTGCCAGCAGCTTGAGGCGGGAGGTGGATGAGCAGTTCTTC. It codes for CASSLRREVDEQFF.

The chain is built from TRBV24-1 and TRBJ2-7; D gene unclear. The germline CDR1 and CDR2 sequences are KGHDR and SFDVKD. V lost 4 bases and J lost 6, with 21 bases in between. This CDR3 has 16 amino acids. The CDR3 coding sequence is TGTGCCACCAGTGACCCCCGACAACCGCGCCTCTGCGAGCAGTACTTC. Translated: CATSDPRQPRLCEQYF.

This clonotype came up a few times. The gene calls are TRBV6-2 or TRBV6-3 and TRBJ1-1, with TRBD1 as a possible D gene (6 bases). In germline, CDR1 is MNHEY, CDR2 SVGEGT. The V gene lost 5 bases and the J gene lost 6 bases, with 22 bases spanning the gap. CDR3 size: 16 residues. The CDR3 loop reads CASSTDRGGTTPEAFF. The CDR3 DNA reads TGTGCCAGCAGTACGGATAGGGGGGGGACAACCCCTGAAGCTTTCTTT.

This clonotype was seen ten or more times. The V call is TRBV28, the J call TRBJ2-7, with a possible D match to TRBD2 (7 bases). The V and J ends lost 7 bases and 5 bases respectively, with 21 bases between them. The CDR3 loop spans 15 amino acids. Germline CDR1 is MDHEN and CDR2 is SYDVKM. In nucleotides, the CDR3 is TGTGCCAGCATCAGCGCGGGGGCAGGGGTCCACGAGCAGTACTTC. Residues: CASISAGAGVHEQYF.

The chain carries TRBV5-1 and TRBJ1-1; D is ambiguous. Germline V gene lookup returns CDR1 SGHRS and CDR2 YFSETQ. The CDR3 consists of 14 residues. V lost 2 bases, J lost 1 base, and 9 bases lay in between. CDR3 residues: CASSLHWGNTEAFF. The CDR3 coding sequence is TGCGCCAGCAGCTTACACTGGGGGAACACTGAAGCTTTCTTT.

The rearrangement links TRBV19 to TRBJ1-1; 7 nucleotides align to TRBD1. Per the germline V gene, CDR1 is LNHDA and CDR2 is SQIVND (reference sequence). Trimming cost V 8 bases and J 4 bases; bases outside gene matches: 7. The CDR3 spans 13 residues. CDR3 sequence: CASSAAGGTEAFF. As DNA, the CDR3 is TGTGCCAGTTCCGCGGCAGGGGGCACTGAAGCTTTCTTT. The complete variable domain, with remaining parts taken from reference TRBV19 and TRBJ1-1, reads DGGITQSPKYLFRKEGQNVTLSCEQNLNHDAMYWYRQDPGQGLRLIYYSQIVNDFQKGDIAEGYSVSREKKESFPLTVTSAQKNPTAFYLCASSAAGGTEAFFGQGTRLTVV.

The chain has TRBV12-3 or TRBV12-4 and TRBJ2-1; TRBD2 agrees at 14 bases. The junction had 4 bases not matched to a gene; V was cut back by 9 bases and J by 9 bases. The CDR3 spans 13 residues. CDR3 region: CASWTSGRSEQFF. The CDR3 coding sequence is TGTGCCAGTTGGACTAGCGGGAGGAGTGAGCAGTTCTTC.

The CDR3 DNA reads TGTGCCAGCAGTTCACCCGGCGCGGGTTTCGGGGAGCAGTTCTTC. This sequence encodes CASSSPGAGFGEQFF. The V gene is TRBV28, the J gene TRBJ2-1; weak D call: TRBD2 (5 bases). Germline lookup yields CDR1 MDHEN and CDR2 SYDVKM. The CDR3 extends over 15 amino acids. Between the trimmed V and J ends, which lost 4 bases and 10 bases, there was a span of 20 bases.

This clonotype has more than one count but fewer than ten. The chain links TRBV3-1 to TRBJ2-7; 9 bases match TRBD2. The germline V gene encodes CDR1 LGHDT and CDR2 YNNKEL (reference sequence). This CDR3 spans 19 amino acids. V was pared by 4 bases and J by 2 bases, with 18 bases of the junction left unmatched. The CDR3 region has the DNA TGTGCCAGCAGCCCCCGCCTTACCTCGGCGGGAGGGAGGGCCTACGAGCAGTACTTC. Translating it yields CASSPRLTSAGGRAYEQYF.

The table lists this clonotype with a few counts. This rearrangement joins TRBV27 to TRBJ2-7; 9 bases are a match to TRBD1. The length of the CDR3 is 18 residues. V lost 2 bases to trimming and J lost 2 bases; unmatched junction nucleotides: 13. Germline V lookup: CDR1 MNHEY, CDR2 SMNVEV (reference sequence). The CDR3 nucleotides are TGTGCCAGCAGTTTAAGGGCTCTTTTGACAGGGGGTCCCTACGAGCAGTACTTC. Translating gives CASSLRALLTGGPYEQYF.

Only a few counts were recorded for this clonotype. The CDR3 region has the DNA TGTGCCATCAGCCCCGGGGGGACCAATCAGCCCCAGCATTTT. It encodes CAISPGGTNQPQHF. This chain links TRBV10-3 with TRBJ1-5; D possibly corresponds to TRBD1 (5 bases). V shed 6 bases and J shed 3 bases, with 12 bases lying between them. Germline V gives CDR1 ENHRY, CDR2 SYGVKD. The CDR3 runs to 14 residues.

This clonotype has a handful of counts. The chain carries TRBV7-9 and TRBJ2-1; 10 nucleotides match TRBD2. The CDR3 is 17 residues long. After removal of 5 bases from V and 8 bases from J, the junction contained 15 bases not matched to a gene. Germline CDR1 and CDR2: SEHNR and FQNEAQ (reference sequence). The CDR3 loop is CASSKSGRADFNHEQFF. In DNA form, the CDR3 reads TGTGCCAGCAGCAAAAGCGGGAGGGCCGATTTTAACCATGAGCAGTTCTTC.

V is TRBV7-9 and J is TRBJ2-7, with TRBD2 identical over 8 bases. CDR3 length: 14 amino acids. CDR1 is SEHNR, CDR2 FQNEAQ, per germline (reference sequence). The V gene end was trimmed by 5 bases and the J gene end by 3 bases; junction bases not matched to a gene: 6. CDR3 region: CASSPGRAGYEQYF. The CDR3 DNA reads TGTGCCAGCAGCCCCGGGAGGGCCGGCTACGAGCAGTACTTC.

This clonotype has only a few counts. The rearrangement uses TRBV6-5 and TRBJ2-7; D remains ambiguous. Germline CDR1 MNHEY, CDR2 SVGAGI. CDR3 length: 13 residues. The V end was cut by 0 bases, the J end by 4 bases, with 7 bases between. The CDR3 coding sequence is TGTGCCAGCAGTTACTCGAGGAGTTACGAGCAGTACTTC. Translation: CASSYSRSYEQYF.